This TCR beta chain is from a study of shared clonotypes between healthy human individuals. General study findings and limits: Generally, estimated richness proved larger in naive subsets than it did in memory subsets.

Terminally differentiated effector memory CD45RA+ cells were excluded by CCR7 positive selection of CD45RO-negative cells. Donors, healthy HIV-negative adults, lacked recent acute infections or vaccinations. Only Caucasian adults living in Nashville, Tennessee served as donors. The method was immunoSEQ multiplex PCR; TCRdb's version includes in-frame clones alone and lacks a portion of them. In the table there are some 2.1 million clones, about 95% of which are singletons. Concerning this clone: Its antigen is as yet unknown.

Trimming removed 5 bases at V and 0 bases at J, with 16 bases between. The germline gives CDR1 SEHNR, CDR2 FQNEAQ (reference sequence). The CDR3 runs 16 residues. The clonotype originates from a young man in good health. Sequenced input: naive CD8+ T cells sorted from blood. This chain links TRBV7-9 with TRBJ1-1; D possibly corresponds to TRBD1 (6 bases). The CDR3 DNA sequence: TGTGCCAGCAGCCCAAGACAGGAAAGCATGAACACTGAAGCTTTCTTT. Encoded protein: CASSPRQESMNTEAFF.